The 9 T cell receptor beta chains listed next were all sequenced from one sample in a study of spatial heterogeneity in lung cancer. Notes on the study in general: Counts of expanded intratumoral alpha and beta TCRs tracked tumor mutation counts.

TCRdb called the 5' RACE reads again in MiXCR, with one record for every CDR3 protein. The sample includes 16,000 or so distinct CDR3 sequences, 5.7% of them seen just once. Time point indicated: sample taken at primary tumor resection. Antigens for these TCRs are unknown. Sequencing used lung tumor tissue, obtained at surgery. The receptors were gathered from a female donor with early-stage non-small cell lung cancer.

This clonotype was recorded many times. The genes are TRBV11-2 and TRBJ2-6, with TRBD1 as a possible D gene (6 bases). The CDR3 spans 15 residues. Germline CDR1 reads SGHAT; CDR2 reads FQNNGV. Trimming pared 5 bases from V and 1 base from J, leaving 9 bases between. CDR3 DNA sequence: TGTGCCAGCAGCCCAACAGGGTCTGGGGCCAACGTCCTGACTTTC. It specifies CASSPTGSGANVLTF.

The sample holds many counts of this clonotype. The rearrangement uses TRBV20-1 and TRBJ2-5; TRBD2 is a possible D gene (6 bases). V lost 6 bases and J lost 1, with 15 bases in between. The CDR3 runs 14 residues. CDR1 and CDR2 from the germline V gene are DFQATT and SNEGSKA (reference sequence). In nucleotides, the CDR3 is TGCAGTGCCAGAAGGGGTAGCGGCCAAGAGACCCAGTACTTC. The encoded protein is CSARRGSGQETQYF.

This clonotype was observed at least ten times. The chain uses TRBV5-1 and TRBJ2-1, with TRBD1 matching over 9 bases. Germline CDR1 reads SGHRS; CDR2 reads YFSETQ. This CDR3 is 16 amino acids long. Unmatched junction bases numbered 7, after V lost 0 bases and J lost 6 bases. The DNA of the CDR3 is TGCGCCAGCAGCTTGGCCTGGGACAGGGCCTCCAATGAGCAGTTCTTC. Its translation: CASSLAWDRASNEQFF.

This clonotype was detected a few times. The V gene is TRBV3-1, the J gene TRBJ2-7; 11 bases agree with TRBD2. The CDR3 is 15 amino acids. J was trimmed by 3 bases and V by 2 bases; bases with no gene match: 3. CDR1 is LGHDT and CDR2 is YNNKEL in the germline V gene (reference sequence). The DNA of the CDR3 is TGTGCCAGCAGCCAAACTAGCGGGGGTGACTACGAGCAGTACTTC. The encoded protein is CASSQTSGGDYEQYF.

There are many counts of this clonotype. The chain has TRBV20-1 and TRBJ2-7; 10 nucleotides line up with TRBD2. Germline V gene data show CDR1 as DFQATT and CDR2 as SNEGSKA (reference sequence). The CDR3 has 14 residues. The ends lost 4 bases at V and 6 bases at J; junction bases unmatched: 9. This chain's CDR3 is CSAKGAGGPSEQYF. The DNA for the CDR3 is TGCAGTGCTAAGGGAGCGGGAGGGCCCTCCGAGCAGTACTTC.

This clonotype has ten or more counts. The V call is TRBV20-1, the J call TRBJ2-4, with a tentative D call TRBD1 (5 bases). The ends were cut back, 0 bases at V and 0 bases at J, with 18 bases in the middle. Germline V gene data show CDR1 as DFQATT and CDR2 as SNEGSKA (reference sequence). The CDR3 has 18 residues. The CDR3 DNA reads as TGCAGTGCTAGAGATCAGGGAAGGGTGTATGTAGCCAAAAACATTCAGTACTTC. Protein sequence: CSARDQGRVYVAKNIQYF.

This clonotype appeared many times. V is TRBV9 and J is TRBJ2-2; D not certain. Trimming took off 1 base at V and 0 bases at J, with 10 bases between the two ends. Germline V lookup: CDR1 SGDLS, CDR2 YYNGEE. The CDR3 has 16 residues. The CDR3 reads CASSVLWNANTGELFF. The CDR3 nucleotides are TGTGCCAGCAGCGTACTTTGGAACGCGAACACCGGGGAGCTGTTTTTT.

This clonotype was observed at least ten times. The chain links TRBV28 to TRBJ2-2, with D unclear. This CDR3 comprises 14 residues. V lost 6 bases, J lost 5 bases, and 13 bases lay in between. Germline CDR1 reads MDHEN; CDR2 reads SYDVKM. CDR3 protein: CASSPPVSTGELFF. The CDR3, as DNA: TGTGCCAGCAGCCCCCCCGTATCTACCGGGGAGCTGTTTTTT.

At least ten counts were recorded for this clonotype. The CDR3 loop is CASSVAVGDSGNTIYF. The CDR3 region has the DNA TGTGCCAGCAGCGTAGCTGTAGGGGATTCTGGAAACACCATATATTTT. J is TRBJ1-3 and V is TRBV9; possible D gene TRBD1, 5 bases. The CDR3 loop spans 16 amino acids. Trimming shortened V by 0 bases and J by 1 base, and 11 bases separated the two germline ends. Germline V gene lookup returns CDR1 SGDLS and CDR2 YYNGEE.